This TCR beta chain was identified during a study of blood T cell repertoires in COVID-19. Across the study: The United States, Italy and Spain provided the acute and convalescent COVID-19 samples. T cells, B-cell-depleted T cells, or PBMCs provided the cDNA or gDNA that served as material.

TCRdb keeps only in-frame clones here, not all; method: immunoSEQ multiplex PCR. In the table there are a few hundred thousand clones, 70% to 90% of which are singletons. J gave up 0 bases and V 4 bases, and 9 bases lay outside the gene matches. Germline values: CDR1 MNHNS, CDR2 SASEGT. The CDR3 is made up of 17 amino acids. Those who participated ranged in age from about 18 to 89 years and resided in 20 to 30 US areas. Membership in each cohort depended on participant-reported clinical history. The specimen sequenced was PBMCs or T cells enriched from blood (not recorded which). This chain connects TRBV6-1 to TRBJ1-2; 9 positions agree with TRBD1. This clonotype was sampled from a woman in her 40s with acute COVID-19. CDR3 amino acids: CASSGAGTGRTNYGYTF. The CDR3 DNA is TGTGCCAGCAGTGGTGCCGGGACAGGGAGGACTAACTATGGCTACACCTTC.